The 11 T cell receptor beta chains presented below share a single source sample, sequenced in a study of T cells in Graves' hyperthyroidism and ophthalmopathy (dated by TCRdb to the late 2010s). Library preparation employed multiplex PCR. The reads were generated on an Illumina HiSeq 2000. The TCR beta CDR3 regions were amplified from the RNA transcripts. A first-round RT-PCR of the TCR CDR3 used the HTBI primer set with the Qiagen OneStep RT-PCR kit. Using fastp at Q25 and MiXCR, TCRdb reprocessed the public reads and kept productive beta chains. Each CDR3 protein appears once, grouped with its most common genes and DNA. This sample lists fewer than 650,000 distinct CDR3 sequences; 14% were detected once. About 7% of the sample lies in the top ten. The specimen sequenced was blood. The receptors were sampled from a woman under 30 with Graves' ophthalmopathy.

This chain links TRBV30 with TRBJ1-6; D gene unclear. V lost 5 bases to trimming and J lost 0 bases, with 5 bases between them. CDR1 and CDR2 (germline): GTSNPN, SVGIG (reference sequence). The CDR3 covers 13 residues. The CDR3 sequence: CAWSRSYNSPLHF. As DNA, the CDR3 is TGTGCCTGGTCCCGCTCCTATAATTCACCCCTCCACTTT.

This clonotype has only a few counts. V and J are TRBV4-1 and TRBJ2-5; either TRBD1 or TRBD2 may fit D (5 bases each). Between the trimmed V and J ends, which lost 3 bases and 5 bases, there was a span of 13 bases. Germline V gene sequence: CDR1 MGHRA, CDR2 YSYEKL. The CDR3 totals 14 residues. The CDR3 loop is CASSQVGTTETQYF. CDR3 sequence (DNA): TGCGCCAGCAGCCAGGTCGGGACGACGGAGACCCAGTACTTC.

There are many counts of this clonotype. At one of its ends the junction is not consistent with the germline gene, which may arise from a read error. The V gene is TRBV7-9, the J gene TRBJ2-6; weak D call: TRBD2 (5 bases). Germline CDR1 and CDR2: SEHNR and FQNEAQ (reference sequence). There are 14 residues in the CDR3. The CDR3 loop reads CARSGLTSTNVLTF. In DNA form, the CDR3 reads TGTGCCCGCAGCGGCTTGACATCAACCAACGTCCTGACTTTC.

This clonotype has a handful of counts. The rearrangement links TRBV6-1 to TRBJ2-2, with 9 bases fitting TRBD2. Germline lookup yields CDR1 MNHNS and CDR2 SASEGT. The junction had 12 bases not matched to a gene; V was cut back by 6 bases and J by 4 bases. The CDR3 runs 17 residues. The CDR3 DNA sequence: TGTGCCAGCAGGTCACTATTGATAGCGGGAGTCACCGGGGAGCTGTTTTTT. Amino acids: CASRSLLIAGVTGELFF.

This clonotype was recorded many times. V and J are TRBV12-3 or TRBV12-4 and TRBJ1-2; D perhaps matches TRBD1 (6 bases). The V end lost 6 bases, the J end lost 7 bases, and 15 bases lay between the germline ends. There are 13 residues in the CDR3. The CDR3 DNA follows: TGTGCCAGCAGGCCGGACAGTTTGCCTGGCTACACCTTC. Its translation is CASRPDSLPGYTF.

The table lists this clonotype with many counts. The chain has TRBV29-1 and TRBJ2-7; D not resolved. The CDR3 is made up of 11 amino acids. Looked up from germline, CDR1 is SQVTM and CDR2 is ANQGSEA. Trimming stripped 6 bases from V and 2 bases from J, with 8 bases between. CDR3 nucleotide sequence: TGCAGCGTGGCGGTAGCCTACGAGCAGTACTTC. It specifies CSVAVAYEQYF.

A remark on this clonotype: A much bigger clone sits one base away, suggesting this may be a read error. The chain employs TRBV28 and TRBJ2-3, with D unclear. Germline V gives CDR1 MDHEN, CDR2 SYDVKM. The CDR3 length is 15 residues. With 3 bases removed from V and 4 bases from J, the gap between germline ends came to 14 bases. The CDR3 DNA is TGTGCCAGCAGTTTGGGTGGGAAGAGCGCAGATACGCAGTATTTT. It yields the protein CASSLGGKSADTQYF.

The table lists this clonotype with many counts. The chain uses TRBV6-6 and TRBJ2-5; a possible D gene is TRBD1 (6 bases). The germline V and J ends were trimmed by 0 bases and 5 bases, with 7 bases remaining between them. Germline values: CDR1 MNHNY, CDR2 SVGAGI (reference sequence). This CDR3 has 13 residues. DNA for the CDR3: TGTGCCAGCAGTTACTCGAGGGGGGAGACCCAGTACTTC. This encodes CASSYSRGETQYF.

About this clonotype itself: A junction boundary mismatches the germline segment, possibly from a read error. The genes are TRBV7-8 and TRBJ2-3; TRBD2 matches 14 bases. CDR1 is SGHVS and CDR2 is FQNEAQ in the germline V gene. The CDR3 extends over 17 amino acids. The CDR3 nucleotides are TGTGCCAGCAGCCCAACCGGGACTAGCGGGAGCTCAGATGCGCAGTATTTT. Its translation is CASSPTGTSGSSDAQYF.

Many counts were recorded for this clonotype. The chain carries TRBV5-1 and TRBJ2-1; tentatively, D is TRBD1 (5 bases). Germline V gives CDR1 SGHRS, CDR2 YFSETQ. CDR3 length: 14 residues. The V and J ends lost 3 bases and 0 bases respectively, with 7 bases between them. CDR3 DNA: TGCGCCAGCAGCTCGGACACCTCCTACAATGAGCAGTTCTTC. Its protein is CASSSDTSYNEQFF.

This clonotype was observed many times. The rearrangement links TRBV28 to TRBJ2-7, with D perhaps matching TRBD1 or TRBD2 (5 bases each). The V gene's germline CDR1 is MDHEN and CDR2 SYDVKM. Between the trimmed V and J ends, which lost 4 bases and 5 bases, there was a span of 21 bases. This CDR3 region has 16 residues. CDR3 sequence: CASSSIRGPYDHEQYF. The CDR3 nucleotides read TGTGCCAGCAGTTCCATCCGGGGACCCTATGACCACGAGCAGTACTTC.